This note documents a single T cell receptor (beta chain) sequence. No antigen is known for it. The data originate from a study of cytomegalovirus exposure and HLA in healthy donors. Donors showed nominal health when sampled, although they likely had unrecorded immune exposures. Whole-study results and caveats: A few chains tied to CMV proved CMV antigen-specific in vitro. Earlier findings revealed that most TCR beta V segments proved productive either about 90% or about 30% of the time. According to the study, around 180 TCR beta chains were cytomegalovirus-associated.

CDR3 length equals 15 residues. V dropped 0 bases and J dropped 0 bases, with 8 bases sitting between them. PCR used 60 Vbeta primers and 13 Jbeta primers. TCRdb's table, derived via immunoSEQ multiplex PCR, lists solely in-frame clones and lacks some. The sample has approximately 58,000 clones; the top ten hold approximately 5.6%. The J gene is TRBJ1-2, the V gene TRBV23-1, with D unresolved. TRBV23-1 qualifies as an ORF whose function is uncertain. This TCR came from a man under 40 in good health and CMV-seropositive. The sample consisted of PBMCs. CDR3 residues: CASSQSRDTNYGYTF. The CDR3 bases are TGCGCCAGCAGTCAATCTAGAGATACTAACTATGGCTACACCTTC.